This note documents a single T cell receptor (beta chain) sequence. This CDR3 has 13 amino acids. V lost 6 bases and J 7 bases, leaving 13 bases between the germline ends. The V gene's germline CDR1 is MDHEN and CDR2 SYDVKM. These data come from a study of blood T cell repertoires in COVID-19. Study information: COVID-19 samples from acute and convalescent phases originated in the United States, Italy and Spain. From T cells, B-cell-depleted T cells, or PBMCs came the material, which was cDNA or gDNA.

Authors' methods: Amplification of reference gene primers provided the estimated nucleated cell counts. Data came from immunoSEQ multiplex PCR; TCRdb stores just in-frame clones and leaves some out. Clonal size and the V and J genes are those of that table, whereas D and trimming came from the DNA. This table holds about 72,000 clones, more than 85% found once. This TCR derives from a woman aged 60-70 years with active COVID-19. Sequenced sample: peripheral blood. V and J are TRBV28 and TRBJ2-1; D might be TRBD2 (6 bases). CDR3 nucleotide sequence: TGTGCCAGCAGCCCGAGGAGGGTAAATGAGCAGTTCTTC. Its protein is CASSPRRVNEQFF.